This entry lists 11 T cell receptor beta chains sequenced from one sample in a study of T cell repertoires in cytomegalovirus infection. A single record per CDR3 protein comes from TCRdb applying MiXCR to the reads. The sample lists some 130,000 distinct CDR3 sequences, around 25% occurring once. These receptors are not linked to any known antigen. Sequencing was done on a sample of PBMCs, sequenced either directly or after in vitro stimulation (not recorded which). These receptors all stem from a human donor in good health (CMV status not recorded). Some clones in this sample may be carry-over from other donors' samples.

The CDR3 coding sequence is TGTGCCAGCAGTTTATTTTCTGCGGGAGGGCGGGCAGATACGCAGTATTTT. This codes for CASSLFSAGGRADTQYF. The chain is built from TRBV28 and TRBJ2-3; 9 nucleotides line up with TRBD2. CDR3 size: 17 residues. J was trimmed by 4 bases and V by 1 base; bases with no gene match: 9. Germline assignment: CDR1 MDHEN and CDR2 SYDVKM.

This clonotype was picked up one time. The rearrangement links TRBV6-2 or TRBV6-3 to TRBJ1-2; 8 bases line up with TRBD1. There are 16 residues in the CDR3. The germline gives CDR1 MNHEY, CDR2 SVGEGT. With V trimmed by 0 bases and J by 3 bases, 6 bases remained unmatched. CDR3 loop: CASSYSSQQGDYGYTF. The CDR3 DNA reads TGTGCCAGCAGTTACTCCTCACAACAGGGGGACTATGGCTACACCTTC.

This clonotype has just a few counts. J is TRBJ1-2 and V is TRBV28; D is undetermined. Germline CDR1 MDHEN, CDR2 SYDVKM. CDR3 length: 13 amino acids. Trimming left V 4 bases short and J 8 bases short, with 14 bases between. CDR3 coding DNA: TGTGCCAGCAGTTCAACCCAGACTTGGGGCTACACCTTC. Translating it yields CASSSTQTWGYTF.

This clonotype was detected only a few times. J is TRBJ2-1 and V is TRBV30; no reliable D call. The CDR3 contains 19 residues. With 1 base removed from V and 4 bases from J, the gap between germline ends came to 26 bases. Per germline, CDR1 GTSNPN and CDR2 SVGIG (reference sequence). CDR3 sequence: CAWSDPRGITANMYNEQFF. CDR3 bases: TGTGCCTGGAGTGACCCTCGTGGAATAACGGCGAATATGTACAATGAGCAGTTCTTC.

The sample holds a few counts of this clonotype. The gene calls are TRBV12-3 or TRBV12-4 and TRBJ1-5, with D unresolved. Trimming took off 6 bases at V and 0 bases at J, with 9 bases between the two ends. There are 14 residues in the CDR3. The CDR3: CASSRDYSNQPQHF. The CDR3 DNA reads TGTGCCAGCAGCCGAGATTATAGCAATCAGCCCCAGCATTTT.

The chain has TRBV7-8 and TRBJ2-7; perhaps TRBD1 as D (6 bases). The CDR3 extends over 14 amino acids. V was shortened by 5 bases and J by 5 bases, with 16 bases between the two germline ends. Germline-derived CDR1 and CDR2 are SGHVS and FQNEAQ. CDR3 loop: CASSLIIAGDEQYV. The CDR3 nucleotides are TGTGCCAGCAGCCTAATAATCGCAGGGGACGAGCAGTACGTC.

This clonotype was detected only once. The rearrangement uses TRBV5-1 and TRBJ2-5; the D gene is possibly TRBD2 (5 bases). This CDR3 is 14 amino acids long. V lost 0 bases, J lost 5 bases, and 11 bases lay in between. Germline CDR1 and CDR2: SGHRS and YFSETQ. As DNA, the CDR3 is TGCGCCAGCAGCTTGGACTTCCGAGGGGAGACCCAGTACTTC. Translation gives CASSLDFRGETQYF.

The CDR3 loop reads CASSLLAGGAFF. In DNA form, the CDR3 reads TGTGCCAGCAGTTTATTAGCGGGGGGAGCTTTCTTT. The chain combines TRBV28 with TRBJ1-1, with D maybe TRBD1 (5 bases). This CDR3 region has 12 residues. Germline CDR1 MDHEN, CDR2 SYDVKM. V gave up 1 base and J gave up 10 bases, with 10 bases separating them.

Written as DNA, the CDR3 is TGTGCCAGCAGCGATGGGACAGTCAACGAAAAACTGTTTTTT. Encoded protein: CASSDGTVNEKLFF. The chain couples TRBV12-3 or TRBV12-4 to TRBJ1-4, with 7 bases lining up with TRBD1. The ends lost 6 bases at V and 8 bases at J; junction bases unmatched: 9. The CDR3 consists of 14 residues.

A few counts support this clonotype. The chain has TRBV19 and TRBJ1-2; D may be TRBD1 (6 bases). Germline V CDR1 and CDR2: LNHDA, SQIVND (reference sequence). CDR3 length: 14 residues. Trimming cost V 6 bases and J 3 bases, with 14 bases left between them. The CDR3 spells CASSRGRNHYGYTF. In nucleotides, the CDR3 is TGTGCCAGTAGCAGGGGACGGAATCACTATGGCTACACCTTC.

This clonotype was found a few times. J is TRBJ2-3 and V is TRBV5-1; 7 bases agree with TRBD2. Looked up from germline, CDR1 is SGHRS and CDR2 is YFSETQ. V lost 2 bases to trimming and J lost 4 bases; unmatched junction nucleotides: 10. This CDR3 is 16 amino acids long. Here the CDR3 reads CASSFRAGASADTQYF. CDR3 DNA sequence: TGCGCCAGCAGCTTTCGGGCGGGAGCTAGTGCAGATACGCAGTATTTT.